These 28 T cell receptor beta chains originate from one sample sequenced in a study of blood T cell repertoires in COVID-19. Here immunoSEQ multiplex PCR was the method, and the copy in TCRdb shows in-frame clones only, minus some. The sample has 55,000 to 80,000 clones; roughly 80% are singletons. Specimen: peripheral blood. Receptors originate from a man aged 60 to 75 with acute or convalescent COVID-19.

The CDR3 protein is CASRRTAGTDTQYF. The DNA for the CDR3 is TGTGCCAGCAGACGGACAGCCGGCACAGATACGCAGTATTTT. This chain connects TRBV11-2 to TRBJ2-3; D possibly corresponds to TRBD1 (6 bases). Per germline, CDR1 SGHAT and CDR2 FQNNGV. CDR3 length: 14 residues. Trimming left V 6 bases short and J 1 base short, with 11 bases between.

The CDR3 DNA reads as TGCGCCAGCACCGACGCAGGCCTGAACACTGAAGCTTTCTTT. It encodes CASTDAGLNTEAFF. This chain links TRBV5-1 with TRBJ1-1; D remains ambiguous. The germline CDR1 and CDR2 sequences are SGHRS and YFSETQ. The germline V and J ends were trimmed by 6 bases and 0 bases, with 12 bases remaining between them. This CDR3 is 14 amino acids long.

CDR3 coding DNA: TGTGCCAGCAGTGGGGCGGGAGGGCCGTACAATGAGCAGTTCTTC. It yields the protein CASSGAGGPYNEQFF. This chain connects TRBV25-1 to TRBJ2-1; 9 bases agree with TRBD2. V shed 4 bases, J shed 4 bases, and the junction held 5 bases outside the gene matches. This CDR3 has 15 amino acids. Germline values: CDR1 MGHDK, CDR2 SYGVNS. Variable domain in full (rest from reference TRBV25-1 and TRBJ2-1): EADIYQTPRYLVIGTGKKITLECSQTMGHDKMYWYQQDPGMELHLIHYSYGVNSTEKGDLSSESTVSRIRTEHFPLTLESARPSHTSQYLCASSGAGGPYNEQFFGPGTRLTVL.

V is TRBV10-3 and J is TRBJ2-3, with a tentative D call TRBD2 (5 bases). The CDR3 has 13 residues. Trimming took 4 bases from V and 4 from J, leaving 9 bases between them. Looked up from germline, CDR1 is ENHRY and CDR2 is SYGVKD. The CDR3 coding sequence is TGTGCCATCAGTGGCGAACTAGCAGATACGCAGTATTTT. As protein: CAISGELADTQYF.

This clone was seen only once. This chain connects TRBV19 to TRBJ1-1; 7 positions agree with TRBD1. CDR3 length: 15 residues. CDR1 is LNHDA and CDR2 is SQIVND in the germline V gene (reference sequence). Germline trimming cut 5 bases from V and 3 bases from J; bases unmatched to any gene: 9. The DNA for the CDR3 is TGTGCCAGTAGTCTCCGGACAGGAGGGGACACTGAAGCTTTCTTT. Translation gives CASSLRTGGDTEAFF.

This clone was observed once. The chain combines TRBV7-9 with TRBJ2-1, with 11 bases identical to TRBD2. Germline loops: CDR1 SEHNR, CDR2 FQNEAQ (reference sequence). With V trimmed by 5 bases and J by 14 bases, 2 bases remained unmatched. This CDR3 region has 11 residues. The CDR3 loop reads CASSLSGREFF. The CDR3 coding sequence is TGTGCCAGCAGCCTTAGCGGGAGGGAGTTCTTC.

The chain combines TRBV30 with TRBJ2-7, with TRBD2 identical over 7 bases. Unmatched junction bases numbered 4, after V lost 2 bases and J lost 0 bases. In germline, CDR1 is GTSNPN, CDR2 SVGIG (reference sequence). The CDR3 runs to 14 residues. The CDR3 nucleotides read TGTGCCTGGAGTAGACTAGCTGACTCCTACGAGCAGTACTTC. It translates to CAWSRLADSYEQYF.

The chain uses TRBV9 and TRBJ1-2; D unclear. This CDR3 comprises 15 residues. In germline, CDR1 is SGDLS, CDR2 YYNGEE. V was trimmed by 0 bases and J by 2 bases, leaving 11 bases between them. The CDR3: CASSVGDTLNYGYTF. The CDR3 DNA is TGTGCCAGCAGCGTAGGTGACACCCTGAACTATGGCTACACCTTC.

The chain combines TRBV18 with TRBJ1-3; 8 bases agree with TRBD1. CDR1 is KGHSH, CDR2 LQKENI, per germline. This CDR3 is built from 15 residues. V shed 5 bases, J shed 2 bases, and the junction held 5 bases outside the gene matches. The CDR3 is CASSSDRVPGNTIYF. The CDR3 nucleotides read TGTGCCAGCTCATCGGACAGGGTACCTGGAAACACCATATATTTT. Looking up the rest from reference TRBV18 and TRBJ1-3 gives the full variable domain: NAGVMQNPRHLVRRRGQEARLRCSPMKGHSHVYWYRQLPEEGLKFMVYLQKENIIDESGMPKERFSAEFPKEGPSILRIQQVVRGDSAAYFCASSSDRVPGNTIYFGEGSWLTVV.

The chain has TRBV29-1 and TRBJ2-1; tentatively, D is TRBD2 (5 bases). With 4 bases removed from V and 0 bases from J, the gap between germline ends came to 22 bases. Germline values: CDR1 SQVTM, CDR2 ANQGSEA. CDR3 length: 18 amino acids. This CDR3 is CSVVLALAALGSYNEQFF. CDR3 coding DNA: TGCAGCGTTGTCCTGGCCCTAGCCGCTTTGGGCTCCTACAATGAGCAGTTCTTC.

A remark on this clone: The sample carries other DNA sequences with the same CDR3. CDR3: CASSLGQNYGYTF. The DNA for the CDR3 is TGCGCCAGCAGCTTGGGGCAGAACTATGGCTACACCTTC. The J gene is TRBJ1-2, the V gene TRBV5-1; no reliable D call. V gave up 0 bases and J gave up 2 bases, with 5 bases separating them. This CDR3 has 13 residues. Germline V lookup: CDR1 SGHRS, CDR2 YFSETQ.

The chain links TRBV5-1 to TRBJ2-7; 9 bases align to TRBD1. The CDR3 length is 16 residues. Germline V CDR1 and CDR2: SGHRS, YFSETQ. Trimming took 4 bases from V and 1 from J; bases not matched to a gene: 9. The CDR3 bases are TGCGCCAGCAGCCCGACTACAGGGGGCTCTTCCTACGAGCAGTACTTC. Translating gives CASSPTTGGSSYEQYF. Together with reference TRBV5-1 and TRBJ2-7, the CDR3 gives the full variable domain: KAGVTQTPRYLIKTRGQQVTLSCSPISGHRSVSWYQQTPGQGLQFLFEYFSETQRNKGNFPGRFSGRQFSNSRSEMNVSTLELGDSALYLCASSPTTGGSSYEQYFGPGTRLTVT.

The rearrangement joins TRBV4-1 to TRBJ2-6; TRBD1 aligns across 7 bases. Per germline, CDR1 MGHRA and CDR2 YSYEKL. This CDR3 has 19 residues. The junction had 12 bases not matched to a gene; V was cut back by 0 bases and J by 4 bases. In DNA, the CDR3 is TGCGCCAGCAGCCAAGAGACCCAGGGGGTTGTGAGAGGGGCCAACGTCCTGACTTTC. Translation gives CASSQETQGVVRGANVLTF.

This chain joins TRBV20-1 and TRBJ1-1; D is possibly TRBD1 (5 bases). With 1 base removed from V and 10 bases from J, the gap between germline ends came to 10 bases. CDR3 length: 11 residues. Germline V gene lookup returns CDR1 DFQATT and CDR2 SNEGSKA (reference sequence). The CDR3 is CSARVGEGAFF. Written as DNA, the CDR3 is TGCAGTGCTAGAGTGGGGGAGGGAGCTTTCTTT.

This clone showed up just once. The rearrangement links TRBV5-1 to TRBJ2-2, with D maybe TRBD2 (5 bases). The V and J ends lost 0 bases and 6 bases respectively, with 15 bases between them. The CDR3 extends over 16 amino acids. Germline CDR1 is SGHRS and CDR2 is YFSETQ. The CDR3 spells CASSLAFGIGAGELFF. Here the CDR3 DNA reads TGCGCCAGCAGCTTGGCGTTCGGGATTGGGGCCGGGGAGCTGTTTTTT. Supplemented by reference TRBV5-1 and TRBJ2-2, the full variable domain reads KAGVTQTPRYLIKTRGQQVTLSCSPISGHRSVSWYQQTPGQGLQFLFEYFSETQRNKGNFPGRFSGRQFSNSRSEMNVSTLELGDSALYLCASSLAFGIGAGELFFGEGSRLTVL.

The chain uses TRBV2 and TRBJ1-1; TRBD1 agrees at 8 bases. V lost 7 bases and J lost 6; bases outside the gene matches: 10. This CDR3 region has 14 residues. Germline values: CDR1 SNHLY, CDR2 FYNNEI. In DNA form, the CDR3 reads TGTGCCAGCACTCGAAACAGGGGGATGGCTGAAGCTTTCTTT. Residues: CASTRNRGMAEAFF.

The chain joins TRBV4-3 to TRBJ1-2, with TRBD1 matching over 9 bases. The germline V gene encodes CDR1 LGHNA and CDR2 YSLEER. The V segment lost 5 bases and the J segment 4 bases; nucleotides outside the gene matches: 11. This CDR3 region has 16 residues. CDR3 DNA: TGCGCCAGCAGCGACTACCGGGACAGGGTTGGCTATGGCTACACCTTC. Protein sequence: CASSDYRDRVGYGYTF.

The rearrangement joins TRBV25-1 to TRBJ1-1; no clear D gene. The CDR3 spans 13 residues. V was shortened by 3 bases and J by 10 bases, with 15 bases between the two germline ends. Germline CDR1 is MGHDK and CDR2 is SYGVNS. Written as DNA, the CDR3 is TGTGCCAGCAGTGAGGCGGCACCCCAGTTAGCTTTCTTT. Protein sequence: CASSEAAPQLAFF.

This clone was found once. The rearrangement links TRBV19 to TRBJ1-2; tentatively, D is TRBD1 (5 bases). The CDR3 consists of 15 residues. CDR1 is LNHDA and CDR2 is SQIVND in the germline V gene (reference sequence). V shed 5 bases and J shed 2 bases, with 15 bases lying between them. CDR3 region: CASSLYQDINYGYTF. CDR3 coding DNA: TGTGCCAGTAGTCTTTATCAGGACATAAACTATGGCTACACCTTC. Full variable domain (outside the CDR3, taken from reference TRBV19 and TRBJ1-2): DGGITQSPKYLFRKEGQNVTLSCEQNLNHDAMYWYRQDPGQGLRLIYYSQIVNDFQKGDIAEGYSVSREKKESFPLTVTSAQKNPTAFYLCASSLYQDINYGYTFGSGTRLTVV.

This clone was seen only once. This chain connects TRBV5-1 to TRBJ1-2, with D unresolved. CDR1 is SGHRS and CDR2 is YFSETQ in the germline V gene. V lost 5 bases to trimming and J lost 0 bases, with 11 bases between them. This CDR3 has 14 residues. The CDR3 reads CASSLLGANYGYTF. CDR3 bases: TGCGCCAGCAGTCTTCTGGGAGCTAACTATGGCTACACCTTC.

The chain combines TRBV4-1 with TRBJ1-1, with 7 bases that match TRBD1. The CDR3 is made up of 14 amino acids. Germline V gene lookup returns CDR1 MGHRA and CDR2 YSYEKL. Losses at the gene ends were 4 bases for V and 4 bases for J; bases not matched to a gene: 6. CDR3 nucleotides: TGCGCCAGCAGCCCATCCGGGACAGCCACTGAAGCTTTCTTT. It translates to CASSPSGTATEAFF.

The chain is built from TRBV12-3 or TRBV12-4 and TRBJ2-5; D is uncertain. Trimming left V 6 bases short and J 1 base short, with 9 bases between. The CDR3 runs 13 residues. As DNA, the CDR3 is TGTGCCAGCAGCCCCAGGTTCCAAGAGACCCAGTACTTC. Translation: CASSPRFQETQYF.

CDR3: CASSSRDRAYEQYF. The CDR3 DNA reads TGTGCCAGCAGTAGCCGGGACAGGGCCTACGAGCAGTACTTC. The rearrangement links TRBV6-5 to TRBJ2-7, with 9 nucleotides matching TRBD1. This CDR3 comprises 14 residues. V shed 5 bases and J 2 bases; nucleotides not matched to a gene: 4. The germline V gene encodes CDR1 MNHEY and CDR2 SVGAGI.

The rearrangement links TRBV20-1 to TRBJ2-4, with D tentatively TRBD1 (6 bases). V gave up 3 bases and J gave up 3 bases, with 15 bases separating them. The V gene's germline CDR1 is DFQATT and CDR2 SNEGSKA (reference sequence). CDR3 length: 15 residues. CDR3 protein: CSASLATGVKNIQYF. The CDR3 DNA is TGCAGTGCTAGTTTGGCGACAGGAGTCAAAAACATTCAGTACTTC.

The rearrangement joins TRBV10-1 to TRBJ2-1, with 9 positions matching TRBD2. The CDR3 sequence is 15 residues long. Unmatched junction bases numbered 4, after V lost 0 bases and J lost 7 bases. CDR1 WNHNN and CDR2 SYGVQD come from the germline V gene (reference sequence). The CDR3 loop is CASSESRGRANEQFF. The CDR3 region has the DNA TGCGCCAGCAGTGAGTCGCGCGGGAGGGCGAATGAGCAGTTCTTC.

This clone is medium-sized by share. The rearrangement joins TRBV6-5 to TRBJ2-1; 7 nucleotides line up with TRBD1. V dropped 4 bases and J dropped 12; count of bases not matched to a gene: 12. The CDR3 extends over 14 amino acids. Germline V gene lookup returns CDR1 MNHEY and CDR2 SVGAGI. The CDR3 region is CASSSQSTGLRQFF. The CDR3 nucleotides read TGTGCCAGCAGTTCGCAATCGACAGGGTTGAGGCAGTTCTTC.

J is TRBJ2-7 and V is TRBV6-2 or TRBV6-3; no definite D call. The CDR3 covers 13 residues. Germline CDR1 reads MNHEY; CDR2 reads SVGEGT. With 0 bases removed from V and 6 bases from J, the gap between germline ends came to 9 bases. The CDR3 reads CASSYSIQSEQYF. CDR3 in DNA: TGTGCCAGCAGTTACTCGATCCAGTCCGAGCAGTACTTC.

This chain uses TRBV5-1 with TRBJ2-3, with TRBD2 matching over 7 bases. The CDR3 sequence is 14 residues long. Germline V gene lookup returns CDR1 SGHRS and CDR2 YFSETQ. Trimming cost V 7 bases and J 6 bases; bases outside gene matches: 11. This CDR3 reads CASSQAGRRDTQYF. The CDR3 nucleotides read TGCGCCAGCTCCCAAGCGGGGAGACGGGATACGCAGTATTTT.